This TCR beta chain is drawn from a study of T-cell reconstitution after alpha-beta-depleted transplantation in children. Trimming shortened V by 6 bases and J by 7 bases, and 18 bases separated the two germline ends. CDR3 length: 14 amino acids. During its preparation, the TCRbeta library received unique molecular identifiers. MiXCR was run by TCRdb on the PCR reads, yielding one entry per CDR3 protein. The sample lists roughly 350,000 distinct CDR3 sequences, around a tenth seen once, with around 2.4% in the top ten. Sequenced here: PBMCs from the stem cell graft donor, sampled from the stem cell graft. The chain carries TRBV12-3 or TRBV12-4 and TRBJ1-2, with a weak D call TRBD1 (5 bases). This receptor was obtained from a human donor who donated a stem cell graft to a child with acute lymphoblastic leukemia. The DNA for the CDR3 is TGTGCCAGCAGGTCCTCGGGGGAGGGGTCTGGCTACACCTTC. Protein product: CASRSSGEGSGYTF.